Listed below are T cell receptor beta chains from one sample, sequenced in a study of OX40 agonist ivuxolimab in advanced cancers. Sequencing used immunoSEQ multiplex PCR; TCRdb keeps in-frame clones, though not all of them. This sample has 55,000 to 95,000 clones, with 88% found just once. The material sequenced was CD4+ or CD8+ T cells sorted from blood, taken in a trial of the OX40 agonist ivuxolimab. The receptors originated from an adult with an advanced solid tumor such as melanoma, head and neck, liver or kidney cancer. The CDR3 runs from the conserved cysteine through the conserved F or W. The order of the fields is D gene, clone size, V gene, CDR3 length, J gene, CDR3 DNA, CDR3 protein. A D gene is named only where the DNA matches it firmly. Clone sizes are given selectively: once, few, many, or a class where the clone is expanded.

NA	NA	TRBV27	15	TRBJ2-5	TGTGCCAGCACCCGAGTCGGGGCAGGGCAAGAGACCCAGTACTTC	CASTRVGAGQETQYF
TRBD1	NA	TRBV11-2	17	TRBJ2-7	TGTGCCAGCAGCTTAGGAATGCGGACAGGGGGCTCCTACGAGCAGTACTTC	CASSLGMRTGGSYEQYF
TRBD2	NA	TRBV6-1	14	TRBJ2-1	TGTGCCAGCCGGATGCTAGCGGTCCGGGATGAGCAGTTCTTC	CASRMLAVRDEQFF
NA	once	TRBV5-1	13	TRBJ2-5	TGCGCCAGCAGCCTCGACAGCCAAGAGACCCAGTACTTC	CASSLDSQETQYF
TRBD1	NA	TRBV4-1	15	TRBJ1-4	TGCGCCAGCAGCCAAGGGGGACAGGGGGTTGAAAAACTGTTTTTT	CASSQGGQGVEKLFF
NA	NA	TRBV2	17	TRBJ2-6	TGTGCCAGCAGTTCGCGGACACCGTACTCTGGGGCCAACGTCCTGACTTTC	CASSSRTPYSGANVLTF
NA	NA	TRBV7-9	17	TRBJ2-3	TGTGCCAGCAGCCCCTTGGGGAGCGGACCAGCCGCAGATACGCAGTATTTT	CASSPLGSGPAADTQYF
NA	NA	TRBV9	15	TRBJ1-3	TGTGCCAGCAGCGTAGTGGGTGGGGCTGGAAACACCATATATTTT	CASSVVGGAGNTIYF
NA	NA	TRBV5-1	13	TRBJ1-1	TGCGCCAGCAGCGAACAGGGAAACACTGAAGCTTTCTTT	CASSEQGNTEAFF
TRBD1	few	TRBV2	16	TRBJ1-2	TGTGCCAGCAGTGTCCGCTTGGGGGGGACAGGGAGGGGCTACACCTTC	CASSVRLGGTGRGYTF
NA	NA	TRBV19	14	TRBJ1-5	TGTGCCAGTAACTATGTGGGGGACAATCAGCCCCAGCATTTT	CASNYVGDNQPQHF
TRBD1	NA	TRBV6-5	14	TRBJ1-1	TGTGCCAGCAGTTCCCATTCCCAGGGGGCTGAAGCTTTCTTT	CASSSHSQGAEAFF
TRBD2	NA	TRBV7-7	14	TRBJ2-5	TGTGCTAGCAGCACGGGTAGCGGGGTTGAGACCCAGTACTTC	CASSTGSGVETQYF
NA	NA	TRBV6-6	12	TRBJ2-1	TGTGCCAGCAGTTACGGGGCCGGGACCCTGATCTTC	CASSYGAGTLIF
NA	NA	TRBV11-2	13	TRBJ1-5	TGTGCCAGCAGCTTGGACAGAAATCAGCCCCAGCATTTT	CASSLDRNQPQHF
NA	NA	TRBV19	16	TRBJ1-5	TGTGCCAGTAGTATAGATGGGGCAGGGTGGAATCTTAGGGTGTATTTT	CASSIDGAGWNLRVYF
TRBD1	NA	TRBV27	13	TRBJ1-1	TGTGCCAGCAGTCGGACAGGGTACGCTGAAGCTTTCTTT	CASSRTGYAEAFF
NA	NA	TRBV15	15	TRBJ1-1	TGTGCCACCAGCAGAATAAGAGTTAGTCACACTGAAGCTTTCTTT	CATSRIRVSHTEAFF
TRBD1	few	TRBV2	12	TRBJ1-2	TGTGCCAGCACACGGACAGGAGATGGCTACACCTTC	CASTRTGDGYTF
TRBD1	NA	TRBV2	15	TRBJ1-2	TGTGCCAGCAGTGATTACGCCAGGGGGGGTTATGGCTACACCTTC	CASSDYARGGYGYTF
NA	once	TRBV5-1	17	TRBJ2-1	TGCGCCAGCAGCTTGTCGGAGGCACCCACACCCTACAATGAGCAGTTCTTC	CASSLSEAPTPYNEQFF
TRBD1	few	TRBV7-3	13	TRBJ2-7	TGTGCCAGCAGCCCTACGCAGGGGGCGAATAAGTACTTC	CASSPTQGANKYF
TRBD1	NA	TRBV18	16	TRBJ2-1	TGTGCCAGCTCACCAGCCGGGACAGGGAAATCGAATGAGCAGTTCTTC	CASSPAGTGKSNEQFF
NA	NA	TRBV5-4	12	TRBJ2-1	TGTGCCAGCAGCATCTACCTCAATGAGCAGTTCTTC	CASSIYLNEQFF
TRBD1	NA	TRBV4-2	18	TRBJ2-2	TGTGCCAGCAGCCATCCTAAAGGACAGGAACGGCTTACCGGGGAGCTGTTTTTT	CASSHPKGQERLTGELFF
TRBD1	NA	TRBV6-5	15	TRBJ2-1	TGTGCCAGCAGCCGGGACAGGGGGCGCGGGAATGAGCAGTTCTTC	CASSRDRGRGNEQFF
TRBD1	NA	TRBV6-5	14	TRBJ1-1	TGTGCCAGCGCATCGAGGGGGCAGGACACTGAAGCTTTCTTT	CASASRGQDTEAFF
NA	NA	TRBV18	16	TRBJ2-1	TGTGCCAGCTCACCACCGGCGGGGGCCGGCGACAATGAGCAGTTCTTC	CASSPPAGAGDNEQFF
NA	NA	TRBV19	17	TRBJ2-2	TGTGCCAGTAGTATTTCGATCGGGCAGGCGAACACCGGGGAGCTGTTTTTT	CASSISIGQANTGELFF
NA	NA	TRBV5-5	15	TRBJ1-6	TGTGCCAGCAGCTTGGAGGCAGCCTATAATTCACCCCTCCACTTT	CASSLEAAYNSPLHF
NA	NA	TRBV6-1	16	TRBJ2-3	TGTGCCAGCAGTGGGGAGACCAGAATGAGCACAGATACGCAGTATTTT	CASSGETRMSTDTQYF
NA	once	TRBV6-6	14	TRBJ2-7	TGTGCCAGCAGGACACAGGGATTCTCCTACGAGCAGTACTTC	CASRTQGFSYEQYF
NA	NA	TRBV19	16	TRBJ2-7	TGTGCCAGTAGTATCTCCGCGGGACCGGCTCTGGACGAGCAGTACTTC	CASSISAGPALDEQYF
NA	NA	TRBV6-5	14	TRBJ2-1	TGTGCCACCGGTCGAGGGAGCTCCTACAATGAGCAGTTCTTC	CATGRGSSYNEQFF
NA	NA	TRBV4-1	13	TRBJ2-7	TGCGCCAGCAAAGAACCAGGGGCCTACGAGCAGTACTTC	CASKEPGAYEQYF
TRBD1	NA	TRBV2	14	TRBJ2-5	TGTGCCAGCAACTTACGACAGGGGGTAGAGACCCAGTACTTC	CASNLRQGVETQYF
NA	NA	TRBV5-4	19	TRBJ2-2	TGTGCCAGCAGCCTACTGAGGGCCCAGGGGAACCTAAACACCGGGGAGCTGTTTTTT	CASSLLRAQGNLNTGELFF
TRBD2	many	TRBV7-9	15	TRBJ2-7	TGTGCCAGCACCCTTCCCGTAGCGGGAGGCTCCGAGCAGTACTTC	CASTLPVAGGSEQYF
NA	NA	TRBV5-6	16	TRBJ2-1	TGTGCCAGCAGCTTGATCGGGGCAGGCTCCTACAATGAGCAGTTCTTC	CASSLIGAGSYNEQFF
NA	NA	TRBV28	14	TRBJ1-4	TGTGCCAGCAGTTTACTCAGAACTAATGAAAAACTGTTTTTT	CASSLLRTNEKLFF
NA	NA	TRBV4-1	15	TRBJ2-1	TGCGCCAGCAGCCAAGAAGTATTGAGGGGCAATGAGCAGTTCTTC	CASSQEVLRGNEQFF
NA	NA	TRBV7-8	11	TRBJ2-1	TGTGCCAGCAGCCCCCGGGGGGAGCAGTTCTTC	CASSPRGEQFF
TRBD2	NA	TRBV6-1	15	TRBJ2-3	TGTGCCAGCACCGACGGGGGGGCCCACACAGATACGCAGTATTTT	CASTDGGAHTDTQYF
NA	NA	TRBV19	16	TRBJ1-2	TGTGCCAGTAGACGGGGGGACATCATGGTCCCTAATGGCTACACCTTC	CASRRGDIMVPNGYTF
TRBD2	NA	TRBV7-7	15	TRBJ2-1	TGTGCTAGCAGCCCCGGACTAGCGGGGTACAATGAGCAGTTCTTC	CASSPGLAGYNEQFF
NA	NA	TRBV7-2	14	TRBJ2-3	TGTGCCAGCAGCGTACACAGGGTCTCAGATACGCAGTATTTT	CASSVHRVSDTQYF